Shown below are 16 T cell receptor beta chains from a single sample sequenced in a study of blood T cell repertoires in acute mononucleosis. Time point in this sample: acute infectious mononucleosis, at clinical presentation within 2 weeks of symptom onset (visit 1). The method was immunoSEQ multiplex PCR; TCRdb's version includes in-frame clones alone and lacks a portion of them. The sample has 7,000 to 9,000 clones; less than 30% are singletons. The sample here was EBV YVL epitope tetramer+ CD8+ T cells sorted from PBMCs, taken during acute infectious mononucleosis. The subset was: CD8 T cells binding a tetramer with EBV BRLF1 109-117 peptide (YVL-BR). Source of these receptors: a woman between 18 and 29 years old with infectious mononucleosis caused by EBV.

On this clone: A single base is all that separates this from a far larger clone, so a read error is likely. Other DNA sequences of this sample code for an identical CDR3. V and J are TRBV7-3 and TRBJ1-6; the match to TRBD1 covers 8 bases. The germline CDR1 and CDR2 sequences are SGHTA and FQGTGA. Unmatched junction bases numbered 17, after V lost 5 bases and J lost 14 bases. The CDR3 length is 16 residues. The CDR3: CASSQTTGEVQFTLHF. In DNA form, the CDR3 reads TGTGCCAGCAGCCAGACGACAGGGGAGGTCCAATTCACCCTCCACTTT.

This CDR3 reads CANSKSVMGPEPYNEQFF. CDR3 bases: TGTGCCAACAGCAAATCGGTCATGGGGCCCGAGCCCTACAATGAGCAGTTCTTC. V and J are TRBV21-1 and TRBJ2-1; the table's D call of TRBD1 was not tested on the DNA. TRBV21-1 is a documented pseudogene. This CDR3 is 18 amino acids long.

This clone was seen a handful of times. The chain couples TRBV6-1 to TRBJ2-1; TRBD1 or TRBD2 may be the D gene (5 bases each). The CDR3 extends over 15 amino acids. CDR1 is MNHNS, CDR2 SASEGT, per germline. V was cut by 10 bases and J by 4 bases, with 20 bases left in between. The chain's CDR3 is CATRHRDDNYNEQFF. CDR3 DNA: TGTGCCACCCGACACCGGGACGACAATTACAATGAGCAGTTCTTC.

This clone was seen a handful of times. As DNA, the CDR3 is TGTGCCAGCAGGAATTACAGGGAGGCCACTGGAGAGCAGTTCTTC. Amino acids: CASRNYREATGEQFF. The V gene is TRBV25-1, the J gene TRBJ2-1; tentatively, D is TRBD1 or TRBD2 (6 bases each). Trimming left V 6 bases short and J 10 bases short, with 22 bases between. The V gene's germline CDR1 is MGHDK and CDR2 SYGVNS. This CDR3 contains 15 residues.

This clone was detected a few times. The chain uses TRBV25-1 and TRBJ2-1, with D unresolved. The CDR3 loop spans 17 amino acids. V lost 6 bases to trimming and J lost 2 bases, with 20 bases between them. Germline CDR1 MGHDK, CDR2 SYGVNS. CDR3 sequence: CASSPALPESPYNEQFF. CDR3 nucleotide sequence: TGTGCCAGCAGCCCGGCCCTCCCGGAAAGCCCCTACAATGAGCAGTTCTTC.

About this clone: One end of the junction varies from germline; a read error may be responsible. This rearrangement joins TRBV10-3 to TRBJ2-7; D not resolved. Germline CDR1 and CDR2: ENHRY and SYGVKD. The CDR3 runs to 13 residues. The CDR3 DNA sequence: TGTGCCAGCAGTTGGACCCCTTCGTACGAGCAGTACTTC. Translated, it gives CASSWTPSYEQYF.

This clone was seen more than once but under ten times. The V call is TRBV27, the J call TRBJ2-5; a possible D gene is TRBD2 (5 bases). The CDR3 runs to 12 residues. CDR1 and CDR2 (germline): MNHEY, SMNVEV (reference sequence). V was trimmed by 8 bases and J by 0 bases, leaving 7 bases between them. The CDR3: CASGGYQETQYF. The CDR3 DNA follows: TGTGCCAGCGGCGGGTACCAAGAGACCCAGTACTTC.

This clone was picked up a small number of times. The genes are TRBV7-3 and TRBJ2-7, with D tentatively TRBD2 (5 bases). V dropped 5 bases and J dropped 3 bases, with 14 bases sitting between them. Per the germline V gene, CDR1 is SGHTA and CDR2 is FQGTGA. CDR3 length: 14 amino acids. The CDR3 DNA sequence: TGTGCCAGCAGCGTCTCAGCCGGGAACTACGAGCAGTACTTC. Its protein product is CASSVSAGNYEQYF.

In its sample, this clone was seen once. The gene calls are TRBV11-2 and TRBJ2-5; weak D call: TRBD2 (5 bases). Germline assignment: CDR1 SGHAT and CDR2 FQNNGV. The CDR3 covers 15 residues. Trimming pared 11 bases from V and 2 bases from J, leaving 21 bases between. The CDR3 region is CAGMRELALQETQYF. The CDR3 DNA sequence: TGTGCCGGCATGAGGGAGTTGGCGTTGCAAGAGACCCAGTACTTC.

This clone ranks as medium-sized. Within the sample, other DNA sequences also encode this same CDR3. The rearrangement uses TRBV7-2 and TRBJ2-3; no reliable D call. The CDR3 contains 12 residues. Germline CDR1 and CDR2: SGHTA and FQGNSA. V lost 4 bases, J lost 8 bases, and 10 bases lay in between. The CDR3 DNA sequence: TGTGCCAGCAGCTCACCCTCCGGTACGCAGTATTTT. Translation gives CASSSPSGTQYF.

The J gene is TRBJ2-1, the V gene TRBV7-2; D is possibly TRBD1 (5 bases). Trimming stripped 5 bases from V and 9 bases from J, with 20 bases between. Looked up from germline, CDR1 is SGHTA and CDR2 is FQGNSA. There are 15 residues in the CDR3. The CDR3 sequence: CASSPPGLDSGEQFF. As DNA, the CDR3 is TGTGCCAGCAGCCCCCCAGGGCTAGATAGTGGTGAGCAGTTCTTC. Complete variable domain (other parts from reference TRBV7-2 and TRBJ2-1): GAGVSQSPSNKVTEKGKDVELRCDPISGHTALYWYRQSLGQGLEFLIYFQGNSAPDKSGLPSDRFSAERTGGSVSTLTIQRTQQEDSAVYLCASSPPGLDSGEQFFGPGTRLTVL.

This clone was observed a few times. As DNA, the CDR3 is TGTGCCAGCAGCTTAATCGTTAGCGGTGTAGCAGGTGAGCAGTTCTTC. This sequence encodes CASSLIVSGVAGEQFF. The V and J genes are TRBV7-3 and TRBJ2-1; D might be TRBD2 (6 bases). This CDR3 is 16 amino acids long. Trimming cost V 1 base and J 9 bases, with 19 bases left between them. Germline CDR1 is SGHTA and CDR2 is FQGTGA.

In regard to this clone: A far bigger clonotype differs at one base, so this is likely a read error. The sample holds other DNA sequences that translate to the same CDR3. The chain links TRBV10-3 to TRBJ2-7; D ambiguous. CDR1 is ENHRY, CDR2 SYGVKD, per germline. Trimming left V 6 bases short and J 2 bases short, with 14 bases between. The CDR3 runs 14 residues. The CDR3 region has the DNA TGTGCCATCAGGGGTGGACGGACGACCTACGAGCAGTACTTC. Amino acids: CAIRGGRTTYEQYF.

This clone occurred a few times. One base separates it from a far larger clone, so it is likely a read error. V and J are TRBV6-1 and TRBJ2-7, with D hard to call. Trimming shortened V by 6 bases and J by 5 bases, and 20 bases separated the two germline ends. The germline CDR1 and CDR2 sequences are MNHNS and SASEGT. The CDR3 length is 15 residues. CDR3 amino acids: CASSATGSRHDEQYF. In DNA form, the CDR3 reads TGTGCCAGCAGCGCCACTGGCAGCCGGCATGACGAGCAGTACTTC.

In this sample, this clone turned up a few times. The V call is TRBV5-6, the J call TRBJ2-7; 7 bases match TRBD2. Germline CDR1 reads SGHDT; CDR2 reads YYEEEE. This CDR3 has 15 amino acids. After removal of 4 bases from V and 3 bases from J, the junction contained 10 bases not matched to a gene. This CDR3 reads CASSPSGKGLYEQYF. Here the CDR3 DNA reads TGTGCCAGCAGCCCTAGCGGAAAAGGCCTCTACGAGCAGTACTTC.

Only a few counts were recorded for this clone. The germline gene is not matched at one end of the junction; a read error may be the cause. The chain carries TRBV6-5 and TRBJ2-3; D possibly corresponds to TRBD2 (5 bases). This CDR3 is 14 amino acids long. Germline V gene lookup returns CDR1 MNHEY and CDR2 SVGAGI. The CDR3: CATSLAVSTDTQYF. The CDR3 bases are TGTGCCACCAGTCTAGCAGTTAGCACAGATACGCAGTATTTT.